The 23 T cell receptor beta chains given below trace back to one sample, sequenced in a study of blood T cell repertoires in COVID-19 (dated by TCRdb to the early 2020s). The receptor library was made with the immunoSEQ multiplex PCR assay. TCRdb holds this immuneACCESS table with in-frame rearrangements only. Some clones are missing; in checked studies, unresolved V genes explain under half, and the rest has no known cause. Within this sample are roughly 52,000 clones, with 70% to 90% of them counted one time only. In total, the top ten clones hold 15% to 25% of the sample. Sequenced material: peripheral blood. These receptors all stem from a human donor in a cohort sampled during active COVID-19.

The genes are TRBV18 and TRBJ2-7, with 11 bases aligning to TRBD2. Germline trimming cut 3 bases from V and 3 bases from J; bases unmatched to any gene: 7. CDR3 length equals 16 residues. The germline gives CDR1 KGHSH, CDR2 LQKENI. In DNA, the CDR3 is TGTGCCAGCTCACCCTTACTAGCGGGGGCGAACTACGAGCAGTACTTC. It specifies CASSPLLAGANYEQYF.

The chain has TRBV19 and TRBJ1-5, with 11 nucleotides matching TRBD1. J was trimmed by 4 bases and V by 9 bases; bases with no gene match: 8. The germline CDR1 and CDR2 sequences are LNHDA and SQIVND (reference sequence). The CDR3 is made up of 15 amino acids. The CDR3 coding sequence is TGTGCCAGCGCCGACGGGACAGGGGGGAATCAGCCCCAGCATTTT. Its protein is CASADGTGGNQPQHF.

The chain links TRBV6-5 to TRBJ2-7; 8 positions agree with TRBD1. Germline V lookup: CDR1 MNHEY, CDR2 SVGAGI. The length of the CDR3 is 16 residues. With V trimmed by 4 bases and J by 2 bases, 10 bases remained unmatched. CDR3 sequence: CASSSRQGTLTYEQYF. The CDR3 DNA sequence: TGTGCCAGCAGTTCCCGACAGGGGACCCTTACCTACGAGCAGTACTTC.

The chain couples TRBV19 to TRBJ1-2; a weak D match, TRBD1 (6 bases). V lost 2 bases, J lost 1 base, and 8 bases lay in between. Germline lookup yields CDR1 LNHDA and CDR2 SQIVND (reference sequence). The CDR3 runs 14 residues. The CDR3 nucleotides are TGTGCCAGTAGTATATGGGACAATAACTATGGCTACACCTTC. It yields the protein CASSIWDNNYGYTF.

The chain couples TRBV6-6 to TRBJ1-5; 7 bases agree with TRBD1. Germline assignment: CDR1 MNHNY and CDR2 SVGAGI (reference sequence). The CDR3 runs to 13 residues. V lost 6 bases to trimming and J lost 11 bases; unmatched junction nucleotides: 10. In nucleotides, the CDR3 is TGTGCCAGCAGCCCGACAGGGTTTGGGGCCCAGCATTTT. Amino acids: CASSPTGFGAQHF.

V usage is TRBV6-2 or TRBV6-3 and J usage is TRBJ1-2, with TRBD1 matching 9 bases. The J segment lost 5 bases and the V segment lost 4 bases, leaving 14 bases of the junction unmatched. The CDR3 consists of 17 residues. Germline V gene data show CDR1 as MNHEY and CDR2 as SVGEGT. The CDR3 is CASSSTGGRLARYGYTF. The CDR3 nucleotides read TGTGCCAGCAGTTCGACAGGGGGGCGACTGGCCCGTTATGGCTACACCTTC.

This sequence joins TRBV30 and TRBJ2-4; maybe TRBD2 (5 bases). This CDR3 has 13 amino acids. The germline V gene has CDR1 GTSNPN and CDR2 SVGIG (reference sequence). The V end lost 0 bases, the J end lost 7 bases, and 10 bases lay between the germline ends. The CDR3 nucleotides read TGTGCCTGGAGTGTACGGGGTGGGAACATTCAGTACTTC. Amino acid sequence: CAWSVRGGNIQYF.

The chain carries TRBV5-6 and TRBJ2-1; TRBD1 matches at 9 bases. This CDR3 is built from 16 residues. Germline V gene lookup returns CDR1 SGHDT and CDR2 YYEEEE. With 0 bases clipped from V and 2 bases from J, the junction kept 3 bases outside the gene matches. The CDR3 loop is CASSLGGQGTYNEQFF. Here the CDR3 DNA reads TGTGCCAGCAGCTTGGGGGGACAGGGCACCTACAATGAGCAGTTCTTC.

The chain is built from TRBV30 and TRBJ2-7, with D perhaps TRBD1 (5 bases). Germline lookup yields CDR1 GTSNPN and CDR2 SVGIG (reference sequence). The CDR3 is 15 amino acids. CDR3 in DNA: TGTGACTCTCAGTCGGTCCTAATGGGGCGAGTGGAGCAGTACTTC. Protein sequence: CDSQSVLMGRVEQYF.

This clone came up once. The chain uses TRBV11-3 and TRBJ2-1; D gene ambiguous. The V end lost 0 bases, the J end lost 3 bases, and 6 bases lay between the germline ends. The CDR3 extends over 14 amino acids. Germline V gives CDR1 SGHNT, CDR2 YENEEA. In DNA form, the CDR3 reads TGTGCCAGCAGCTTAGAGGGCAACTACAATGAGCAGTTCTTC. It specifies CASSLEGNYNEQFF.

The V call is TRBV6-5, the J call TRBJ2-7; 7 nucleotides match TRBD1. Germline lookup yields CDR1 MNHEY and CDR2 SVGAGI. This CDR3 region has 16 residues. V lost 4 bases and J lost 4; bases outside the gene matches: 13. CDR3 amino acids: CASSSPTRQGKYEQYF. CDR3 nucleotides: TGTGCCAGCAGTTCCCCGACGAGACAGGGAAAATACGAGCAGTACTTC.

Worth noting for this clone: The junction does not match germline at one end; this may be a read error. The CDR3 here is CASSLERGTGITPF. The CDR3 DNA follows: TGTGCCAGCAGCTTGGAGCGAGGGACAGGCATAACCCCTTTT. The V call is TRBV5-4, the J call TRBJ1-4, with 8 bases matching TRBD1. The germline V gene encodes CDR1 SGHNT and CDR2 YYREEE (reference sequence). This CDR3 has 14 amino acids.

The chain carries TRBV7-9 and TRBJ1-6; 7 bases align to TRBD1. V lost 2 bases and J lost 10; bases outside the gene matches: 5. Germline lookup yields CDR1 SEHNR and CDR2 FQNEAQ (reference sequence). The CDR3 has 14 amino acids. CDR3 sequence: CASSLRDRRSPLHF. The CDR3 nucleotides are TGTGCCAGCAGCTTAAGGGACAGAAGGTCACCCCTCCACTTT.

The chain carries TRBV5-4 and TRBJ2-5; 8 bases line up with TRBD1. With V trimmed by 0 bases and J by 2 bases, 3 bases remained unmatched. This CDR3 comprises 15 residues. The germline V gene encodes CDR1 SGHNT and CDR2 YYREEE (reference sequence). DNA of the CDR3: TGTGCCAGCAGCTTGGCAGGGGGCAGGCAAGAGACCCAGTACTTC. Translated: CASSLAGGRQETQYF. The whole variable domain, filled in from reference TRBV5-4 and TRBJ2-5, reads ETGVTQSPTHLIKTRGQQVTLRCSSQSGHNTVSWYQQALGQGPQFIFQYYREEENGRGNFPPRFSGLQFPNYSSELNVNALELDDSALYLCASSLAGGRQETQYFGPGTRLLVL.

V gene TRBV19 combines with J gene TRBJ2-1; D perhaps matches TRBD2 (6 bases). The germline V gene encodes CDR1 LNHDA and CDR2 SQIVND (reference sequence). V was pared by 3 bases and J by 4 bases, with 13 bases between. The CDR3 is 15 amino acids. The CDR3: CASSIGGYGYNEQFF. The CDR3 DNA is TGTGCCAGTAGTATCGGGGGATATGGTTACAATGAGCAGTTCTTC.

V usage is TRBV5-8 and J usage is TRBJ1-5; D is perhaps TRBD1 (6 bases). The CDR3 extends over 15 amino acids. Germline CDR1 reads SGHTS; CDR2 reads YDEGEE. V was trimmed by 4 bases and J by 6 bases, leaving 17 bases between them. CDR3 bases: TGTGCCAGCAGCCCCCTCTGGGGGGGCTCTCAGCCCCAGCATTTT. Its protein is CASSPLWGGSQPQHF.

This sequence joins TRBV29-1 and TRBJ2-7, with 8 bases aligning to TRBD1. V trimming: 4 bases; J trimming: 2 bases; junction bases outside the gene matches: 7. The germline CDR1 and CDR2 sequences are SQVTM and ANQGSEA. This CDR3 is built from 14 residues. The CDR3, as DNA: TGCAGCGTTGTCTTGAGACAGGGGACCTACGAGCAGTACTTC. Protein sequence: CSVVLRQGTYEQYF.

Here the CDR3 reads CASSQDWPGLGNQPQHF. The CDR3 region has the DNA TGCGCCAGCAGCCAAGATTGGCCAGGGCTGGGCAATCAGCCCCAGCATTTT. The gene calls are TRBV4-1 and TRBJ1-5, with D maybe TRBD1 (5 bases). Germline lookup yields CDR1 MGHRA and CDR2 YSYEKL. The CDR3 is 17 amino acids. V gave up 0 bases and J gave up 2 bases, with 14 bases separating them.

The rearrangement joins TRBV7-8 to TRBJ2-1; 10 bases agree with TRBD1. This CDR3 is built from 15 residues. In germline, CDR1 is SGHVS, CDR2 FQNEAQ. V shed 5 bases and J 7 bases; nucleotides not matched to a gene: 8. The CDR3: CASSRPGQGNNEQFF. CDR3 in DNA: TGTGCCAGCAGCCGTCCGGGACAGGGGAATAATGAGCAGTTCTTC.

V gene TRBV11-2 combines with J gene TRBJ1-6; perhaps TRBD1 as D (5 bases). Trimming removed 3 bases from V and 7 bases from J, with 13 bases in between. The germline V gene encodes CDR1 SGHAT and CDR2 FQNNGV. CDR3 length: 15 residues. The CDR3 sequence is CASSFGAGGNSPLHF. The CDR3 DNA sequence: TGTGCCAGCAGCTTCGGGGCGGGAGGAAATTCACCCCTCCACTTT.

For this clone: Additional DNA sequences in this sample encode the identical CDR3. V and J are TRBV14 and TRBJ2-7; possible D gene TRBD1, 6 bases. The germline V gene encodes CDR1 SGHDN and CDR2 FVKESK. This CDR3 is built from 14 residues. V was cut by 3 bases and J by 3 bases, with 12 bases left in between. The CDR3 loop is CASSQFSGVYEQYF. CDR3 nucleotides: TGTGCCAGCAGCCAGTTTTCAGGGGTCTACGAGCAGTACTTC.

This clone was observed a handful of times. The rearrangement links TRBV30 to TRBJ1-3; 8 bases match TRBD1. Germline V gene lookup returns CDR1 GTSNPN and CDR2 SVGIG (reference sequence). This CDR3 has 14 amino acids. J lost 0 bases, V lost 5 bases, and 3 bases had no gene match. This CDR3 is CAWVTGGSGNTIYF. The CDR3 DNA is TGTGCCTGGGTCACAGGGGGCTCTGGAAACACCATATATTTT.

This clone was recorded a few times. This chain uses TRBV30 with TRBJ1-6; 10 bases match TRBD1. Germline assignment: CDR1 GTSNPN and CDR2 SVGIG (reference sequence). This CDR3 region has 12 residues. The ends lost 8 bases at V and 7 bases at J; junction bases unmatched: 2. The DNA for the CDR3 is TGTGCCGGGGGACAGGGGAATTCACCCCTCCACTTT. It is translated as CAGGQGNSPLHF.